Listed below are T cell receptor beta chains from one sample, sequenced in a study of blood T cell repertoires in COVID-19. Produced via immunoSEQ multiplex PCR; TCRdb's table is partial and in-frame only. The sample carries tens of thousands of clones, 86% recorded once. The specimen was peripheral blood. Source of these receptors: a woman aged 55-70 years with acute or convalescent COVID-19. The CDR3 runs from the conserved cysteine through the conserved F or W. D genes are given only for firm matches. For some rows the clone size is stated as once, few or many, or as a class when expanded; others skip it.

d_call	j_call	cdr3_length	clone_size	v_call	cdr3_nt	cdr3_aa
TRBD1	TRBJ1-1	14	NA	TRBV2	TGTGCCAGCTACAGGGGGCAATGGAACACTGAAGCTTTCTTT	CASYRGQWNTEAFF
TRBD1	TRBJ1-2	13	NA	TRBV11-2	TGTGCCAGCAGGGACAGGGGGTACTATGGCTACACCTTC	CASRDRGYYGYTF
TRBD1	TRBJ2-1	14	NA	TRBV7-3	TGTGCCAGCAGCTCCCTAGTAAGACAGGGGGAGCAGTTCTTC	CASSSLVRQGEQFF
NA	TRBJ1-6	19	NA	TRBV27	TGTGCCAGCAGTTTATCCGGGGGGCGAGGTCAGGTTGGGAATTCACCCCTCCACTTT	CASSLSGGRGQVGNSPLHF
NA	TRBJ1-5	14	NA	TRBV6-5	TGTGCCAGCAGTTACGGGCCGCTAAATCAGCCCCAGCATTTT	CASSYGPLNQPQHF
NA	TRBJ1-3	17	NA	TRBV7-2	TGTGCCAGCAGCCTAACGAGTTCGGTGTTCGCTGGAAACACCATATATTTT	CASSLTSSVFAGNTIYF
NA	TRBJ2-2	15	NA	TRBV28	TGTGCCAGCTCCCCGGCCCGGGGGGCCGGCGGGGAGCTGTTTTTT	CASSPARGAGGELFF
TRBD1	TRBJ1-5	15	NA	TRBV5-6	TGTGCCAGCAGCTTAAGGACAGGTGGCAATCAGCCCCAGCATTTT	CASSLRTGGNQPQHF
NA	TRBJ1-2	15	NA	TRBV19	TGTGCCAGTAGTTCAGGGGCAGGGGCTAACTATGGCTACACCTTC	CASSSGAGANYGYTF
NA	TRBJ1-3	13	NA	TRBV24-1	TGTGCCACCAGTGATTTGCGTGGAAACACCATATATTTT	CATSDLRGNTIYF
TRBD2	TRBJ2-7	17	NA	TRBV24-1	TGTGCCACCAGTGATTGCCAGACTAGCCTCCTGACTTTTGAGCAGTACTTC	CATSDCQTSLLTFEQYF
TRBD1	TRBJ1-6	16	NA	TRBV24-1	TGTGCCACCAGTGACCCTAGAGGGACAGAGGATTCACCCCTCCACTTT	CATSDPRGTEDSPLHF
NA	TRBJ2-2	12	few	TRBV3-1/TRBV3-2	TGTGCCAGCAGCCAAGCGACCGGGGAGCTGTTTTTT	CASSQATGELFF
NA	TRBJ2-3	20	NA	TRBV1	TGCACCAGCAGCCAAGATCCCCCAGGACTAGCGGGGGGGCGCACAGATACGCAGTATTTT	CTSSQDPPGLAGGRTDTQYF
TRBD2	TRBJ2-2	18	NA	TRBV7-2	TGTGCCAGCAGCTTGGGGGTAGCGGGGGCTCTGAACACCGGGGAGCTGTTTTTT	CASSLGVAGALNTGELFF
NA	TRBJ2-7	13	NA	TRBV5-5	TGTGCCAGCAGCTTTGGCTCTCCCTACGAGCAGTACTTC	CASSFGSPYEQYF
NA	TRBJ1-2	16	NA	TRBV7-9	TGTGCCAGCAGCTTAGAGCCTCTGCGGGGCGGCTATGGCTACACCTTC	CASSLEPLRGGYGYTF
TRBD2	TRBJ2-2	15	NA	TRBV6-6	TGTGCCAGCAGTAGACTAGCGGGAGGGCCCGGGGAGCTGTTTTTT	CASSRLAGGPGELFF
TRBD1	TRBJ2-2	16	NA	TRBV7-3	TGTGCCAGCAGCCTCAGGGGACAGATAAACACCGGGGAGCTGTTTTTT	CASSLRGQINTGELFF
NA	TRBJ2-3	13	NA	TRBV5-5	TGTGCCAGCAGCACATCGCCCACAGATACGCAGTATTTT	CASSTSPTDTQYF
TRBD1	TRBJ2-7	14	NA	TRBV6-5	TGTGCCAGCGTCCGGACAGGGGGCACGGGCGAGCAGTACTTC	CASVRTGGTGEQYF
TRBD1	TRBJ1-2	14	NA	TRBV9	TGTGCCAGCAGCGTAGACGACAGGGCCTATGGCTACACCTTC	CASSVDDRAYGYTF
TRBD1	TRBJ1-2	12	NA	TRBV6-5	TGTGCCAGCAGTTCGAGGACAGGTGGCTACACCTTC	CASSSRTGGYTF
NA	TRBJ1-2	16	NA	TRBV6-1	TGTGCCAGCAGTGAAGCGGGCGGGGGCCTTAACTATGGCTACACCTTC	CASSEAGGGLNYGYTF
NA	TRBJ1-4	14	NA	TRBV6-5	TGTGCCAGCAGAATCGGGGGGGCTGGGGAAAAACTGTTTTTT	CASRIGGAGEKLFF
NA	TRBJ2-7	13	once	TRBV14	TGTGCCAGCAGCCGGAGCCTAGTCTACGAGCAGTACTTC	CASSRSLVYEQYF
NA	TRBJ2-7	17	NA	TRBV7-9	TGTGCCAGCAGCCCCAATACCGGGACAAGCCCCTCCTACGAGCAGTACTTC	CASSPNTGTSPSYEQYF
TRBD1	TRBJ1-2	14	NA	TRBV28	TGTGCCAGCAGTTTCCGGGACAGGGGATATGGCTACACCTTC	CASSFRDRGYGYTF
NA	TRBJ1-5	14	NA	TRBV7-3	TGTGCCAGCAGCTTAGGGGGCCCCAATCAGCCCCAGCATTTT	CASSLGGPNQPQHF
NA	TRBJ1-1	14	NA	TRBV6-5	TGTGCCAGCAGGGAGAGGGCCCGGGGAACTGAAGCTTTCTTT	CASRERARGTEAFF
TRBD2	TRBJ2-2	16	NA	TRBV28	TGTGCCAGCAGTTTCCTCGGGGGGGCGAACACCGGGGAGCTGTTTTTT	CASSFLGGANTGELFF
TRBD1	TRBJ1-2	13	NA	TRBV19	TGTGCCAGTAGCCTACAGGGGGACTATGGCTACACCTTC	CASSLQGDYGYTF
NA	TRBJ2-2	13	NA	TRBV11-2	TGTGCCAGCAGGCCGACACGCACCGGGGAGCTGTTTTTT	CASRPTRTGELFF
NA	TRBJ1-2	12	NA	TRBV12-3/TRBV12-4	TGTGCCAGCAGTTACGGAGGGGATGGCTACACCTTC	CASSYGGDGYTF
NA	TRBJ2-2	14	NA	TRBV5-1	TGCGCCAGCAGCTTGGCAGGGAACACCGGGGAGCTGTTTTTT	CASSLAGNTGELFF
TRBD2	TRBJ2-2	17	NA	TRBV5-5	TGTGCCAGCAGCCCACCTATGGTAGCGGGATACACCGGGGAGCTGTTTTTT	CASSPPMVAGYTGELFF
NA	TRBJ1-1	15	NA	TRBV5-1	TGCGCCAGCAGCTTGGATGGGGACATCTCCCGATACGCTTTCTTT	CASSLDGDISRYAFF
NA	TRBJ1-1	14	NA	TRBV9	TGTGCCAGCAGCCTAGCTGGGGAGGGCACTGAAGCTTTCTTT	CASSLAGEGTEAFF
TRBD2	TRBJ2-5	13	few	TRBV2	TGTGCCAGCAGTGAGGGACTAACGGGAACGCAGTACTTC	CASSEGLTGTQYF
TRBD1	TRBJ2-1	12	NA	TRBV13	TGTGCCAGCAGCTTAGGAAAGGACAGGGAGTTCTTC	CASSLGKDREFF
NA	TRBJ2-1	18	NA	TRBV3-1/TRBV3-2	TGTGCCAGCAGCGAAGACCCCGGCACAGGACCCGGGAGCAATGAGCAGTTCTTC	CASSEDPGTGPGSNEQFF